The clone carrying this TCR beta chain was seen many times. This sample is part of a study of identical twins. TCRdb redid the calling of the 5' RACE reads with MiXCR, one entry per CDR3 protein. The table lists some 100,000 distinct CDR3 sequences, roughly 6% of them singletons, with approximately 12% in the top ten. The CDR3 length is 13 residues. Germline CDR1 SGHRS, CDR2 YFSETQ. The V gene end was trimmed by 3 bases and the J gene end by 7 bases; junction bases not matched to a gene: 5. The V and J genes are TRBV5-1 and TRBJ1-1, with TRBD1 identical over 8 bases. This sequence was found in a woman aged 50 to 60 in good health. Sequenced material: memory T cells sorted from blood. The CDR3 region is CASSWDRTGEAFF. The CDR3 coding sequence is TGCGCCAGCAGCTGGGACAGGACGGGTGAAGCTTTCTTT.